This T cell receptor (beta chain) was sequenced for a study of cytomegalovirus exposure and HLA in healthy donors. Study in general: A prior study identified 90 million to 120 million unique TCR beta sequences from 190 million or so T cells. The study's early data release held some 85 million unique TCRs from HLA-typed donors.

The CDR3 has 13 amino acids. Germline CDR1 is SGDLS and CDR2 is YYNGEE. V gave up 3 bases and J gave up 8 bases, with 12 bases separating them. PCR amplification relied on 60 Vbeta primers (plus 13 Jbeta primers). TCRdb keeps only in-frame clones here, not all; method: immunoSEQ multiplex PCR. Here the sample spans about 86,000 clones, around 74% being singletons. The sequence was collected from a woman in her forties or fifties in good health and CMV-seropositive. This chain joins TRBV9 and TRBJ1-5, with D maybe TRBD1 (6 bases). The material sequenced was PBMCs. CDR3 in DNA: TGTGCCAGCAGCGGGAGTGGGACAAAGCCCCAGCATTTT. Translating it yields CASSGSGTKPQHF.